This TCR beta chain came from a study of T cell responses to AZD1222 COVID-19 vaccine. Repertoires were generated with immunoSEQ multiplex PCR, while TCRdb's copy carries only in-frame clones and drops some. Among about 98,000 clones, approximately 84% were seen once, and the ten largest hold 15% to 20%. The CDR3 sequence is 17 residues long. Germline V gene sequence: CDR1 MDHEN, CDR2 SYDVKM. Trimming took 5 bases from V and 7 from J; bases not matched to a gene: 14. The sequences come from peripheral blood, collected on day 0 of AZD1222 vaccination. This sequence originates from an adult in good health. The gene calls are TRBV28 and TRBJ2-2; 9 positions match TRBD2. The CDR3: CASSPSWGSGSFGELFF. The CDR3 nucleotides read TGTGCCAGCAGTCCCTCTTGGGGTAGCGGGAGTTTCGGGGAGCTGTTTTTT.